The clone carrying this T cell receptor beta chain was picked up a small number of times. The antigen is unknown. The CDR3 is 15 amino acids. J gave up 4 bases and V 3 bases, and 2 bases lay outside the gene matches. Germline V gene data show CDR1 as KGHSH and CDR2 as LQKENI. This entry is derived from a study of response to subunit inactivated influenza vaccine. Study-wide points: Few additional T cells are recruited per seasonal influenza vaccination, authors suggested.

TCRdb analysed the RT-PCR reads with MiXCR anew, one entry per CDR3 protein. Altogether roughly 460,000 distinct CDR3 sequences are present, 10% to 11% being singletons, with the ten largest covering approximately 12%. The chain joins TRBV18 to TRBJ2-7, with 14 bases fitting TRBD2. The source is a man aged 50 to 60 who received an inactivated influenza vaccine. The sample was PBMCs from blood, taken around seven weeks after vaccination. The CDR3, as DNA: TGTGCCAGCTCACCGGGACTAGCGGGAGAGTACGAGCAGTACTTC. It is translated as CASSPGLAGEYEQYF.